The 9 T cell receptor beta chains given below trace back to one sample, sequenced in a study of T cell responses to AZD1222 COVID-19 vaccine. Only in-frame clones appear in the TCRdb table, and some are missing; sequencing was by immunoSEQ multiplex PCR. The sample lists 200,000 or so clones; 90% were seen once. The specimen comprised peripheral blood, sampled on day 0 of AZD1222 vaccination. Receptors were obtained from an adult in good health.

The V gene is TRBV7-3, the J gene TRBJ2-1, with 12 bases fitting TRBD2. The CDR3 is 16 amino acids. In germline, CDR1 is SGHTA, CDR2 FQGTGA. The junction had 9 bases not matched to a gene; V was cut back by 5 bases and J by 7 bases. DNA for the CDR3: TGTGCCAGCAGCCCGTTGACTAGCGGGAGAACGAATGAGCAGTTCTTC. This encodes CASSPLTSGRTNEQFF.

This chain links TRBV6-1 with TRBJ2-7, with D possibly TRBD1 on 7 matching bases. The CDR3 totals 15 residues. Germline CDR1 and CDR2: MNHNS and SASEGT. The ends were cut back, 3 bases at V and 0 bases at J, with 12 bases in the middle. CDR3 DNA: TGTGCCAGCAGTGAGGGCAGGGGGGCCTCCTACGAGCAGTACTTC. Protein sequence: CASSEGRGASYEQYF.

CDR3 DNA: TGTGCCAGCCAGAGACCGGGACAGTCCTACGAGCAGTACTTC. Translation: CASQRPGQSYEQYF. The chain uses TRBV6-5 and TRBJ2-7; TRBD1 aligns across 7 bases. The CDR3 loop spans 14 amino acids. Germline V gene sequence: CDR1 MNHEY, CDR2 SVGAGI. After removal of 8 bases from V and 1 base from J, the junction contained 8 bases not matched to a gene.

V usage is TRBV25-1 and J usage is TRBJ1-4; TRBD1 matches at 7 bases. Germline V gene lookup returns CDR1 MGHDK and CDR2 SYGVNS. This CDR3 comprises 14 residues. The V gene end was trimmed by 6 bases and the J gene end by 3 bases; junction bases not matched to a gene: 4. The CDR3 region has the DNA TGTGCCAGCAGAAGACAGGGTGCTAATGAAAAACTGTTTTTT. As protein: CASRRQGANEKLFF.

V and J are TRBV7-2 and TRBJ1-5; a possible D gene is TRBD1 (6 bases). This CDR3 region has 14 residues. The germline gives CDR1 SGHTA, CDR2 FQGNSA. The ends were cut back, 5 bases at V and 4 bases at J, with 12 bases in the middle. CDR3 loop: CASSAMTGNQPQHF. The DNA for the CDR3 is TGTGCCAGCAGCGCAATGACAGGAAATCAGCCCCAGCATTTT. The full variable domain, its missing parts supplied by reference TRBV7-2 and TRBJ1-5, is GAGVSQSPSNKVTEKGKDVELRCDPISGHTALYWYRQSLGQGLEFLIYFQGNSAPDKSGLPSDRFSAERTGGSVSTLTIQRTQQEDSAVYLCASSAMTGNQPQHFGDGTRLSIL.

The rearrangement links TRBV5-4 to TRBJ2-7; the D gene could be TRBD1 or TRBD2 (5 bases each). The length of the CDR3 is 14 residues. Trimming cost V 4 bases and J 1 base, with 12 bases left between them. Per the germline V gene, CDR1 is SGHNT and CDR2 is YYREEE (reference sequence). As DNA, the CDR3 is TGTGCCAGCAGCGGGGACGGATCGTCCTACGAGCAGTACTTC. This sequence encodes CASSGDGSSYEQYF.

With respect to this clone: Different DNA sequences within this sample yield the same CDR3. The genes are TRBV6-5 and TRBJ2-7, with D possibly being TRBD1 (6 bases). The CDR3 spans 15 residues. Trimming removed 0 bases at V and 1 base at J, with 10 bases between. CDR1 is MNHEY, CDR2 SVGAGI, per germline. CDR3: CASSYSTGGSYEQYF. CDR3 nucleotides: TGTGCCAGCAGTTACTCGACAGGTGGATCCTACGAGCAGTACTTC.

The chain links TRBV28 to TRBJ1-5; unclear D gene. Germline assignment: CDR1 MDHEN and CDR2 SYDVKM. The V gene lost 6 bases and the J gene lost 1 base, with 16 bases spanning the gap. CDR3 length: 16 residues. CDR3 bases: TGTGCCAGCAGCTCGCCCTCCGTGGGCAGCAATCAGCCCCAGCATTTT. Translating it yields CASSSPSVGSNQPQHF.

The chain couples TRBV3-1 (or the pseudogene TRBV3-2) to TRBJ1-2, with D tentatively TRBD1 (6 bases). V lost 4 bases and J 4 bases, leaving 16 bases between the germline ends. In germline, CDR1 is LGHDT, CDR2 YNNKEL (reference sequence). CDR3 size: 15 residues. The CDR3 spells CASSPSGALGYGYTF. CDR3 in DNA: TGTGCCAGCAGCCCCTCGGGGGCGCTGGGCTATGGCTACACCTTC.